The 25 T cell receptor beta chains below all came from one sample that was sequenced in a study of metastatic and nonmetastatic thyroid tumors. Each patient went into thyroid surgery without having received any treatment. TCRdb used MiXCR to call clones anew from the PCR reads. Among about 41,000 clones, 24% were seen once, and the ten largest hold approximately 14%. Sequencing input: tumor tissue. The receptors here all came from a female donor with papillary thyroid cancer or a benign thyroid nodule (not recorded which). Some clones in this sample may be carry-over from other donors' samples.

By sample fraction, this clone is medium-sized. CDR3 nucleotides: TGTGCCAGCAGTTATAGAGTGGGCCAAGCTTTCTTT. It encodes CASSYRVGQAFF. V usage is TRBV6-5 and J usage is TRBJ1-1; D uncertain. The V gene's germline CDR1 is MNHEY and CDR2 SVGAGI. This CDR3 is built from 12 residues. Deletions cut 3 bases from V and 9 bases from J, with 11 bases between.

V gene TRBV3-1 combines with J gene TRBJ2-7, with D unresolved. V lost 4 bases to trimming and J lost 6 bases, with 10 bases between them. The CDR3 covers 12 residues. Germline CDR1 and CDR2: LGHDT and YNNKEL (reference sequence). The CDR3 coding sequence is TGTGCCAGCAGCCCGAACTCGGGCGAGCAGTACTTC. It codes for CASSPNSGEQYF.

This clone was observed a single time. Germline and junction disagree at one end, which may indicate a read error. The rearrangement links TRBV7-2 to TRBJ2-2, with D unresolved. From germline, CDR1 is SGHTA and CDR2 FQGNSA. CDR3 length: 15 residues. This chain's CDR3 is CASILAGLRTGELFF. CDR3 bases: TGTGCCAGCATCTTAGCCGGTCTGCGCACCGGGGAGCTGTTTTTT.

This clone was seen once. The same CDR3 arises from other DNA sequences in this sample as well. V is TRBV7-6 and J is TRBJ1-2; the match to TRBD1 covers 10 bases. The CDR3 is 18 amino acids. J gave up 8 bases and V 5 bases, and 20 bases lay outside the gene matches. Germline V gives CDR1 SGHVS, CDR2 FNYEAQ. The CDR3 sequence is CASSLQSSWGGTGDGYTF. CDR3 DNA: TGTGCCAGCAGCCTCCAGTCCTCTTGGGGGGGGACAGGGGACGGCTACACCTTC.

CDR3 loop: CASSLERGWEDWQYF. The CDR3 region has the DNA TGCGCCAGCAGCTTGGAGCGGGGGTGGGAAGATTGGCAGTATTTT. V gene TRBV5-1 combines with J gene TRBJ2-3; 8 bases map to TRBD2. CDR1 SGHRS and CDR2 YFSETQ come from the germline V gene. The CDR3 sequence is 15 residues long. The V and J ends lost 0 bases and 11 bases, in that order; junction bases with no gene match: 11.

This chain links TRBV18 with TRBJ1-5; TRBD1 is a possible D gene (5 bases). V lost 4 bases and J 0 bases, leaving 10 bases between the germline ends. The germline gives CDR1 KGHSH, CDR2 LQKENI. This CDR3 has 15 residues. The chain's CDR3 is CASSRKQDSNQPQHF. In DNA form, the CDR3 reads TGTGCCAGCTCACGGAAACAGGATAGCAATCAGCCCCAGCATTTT.

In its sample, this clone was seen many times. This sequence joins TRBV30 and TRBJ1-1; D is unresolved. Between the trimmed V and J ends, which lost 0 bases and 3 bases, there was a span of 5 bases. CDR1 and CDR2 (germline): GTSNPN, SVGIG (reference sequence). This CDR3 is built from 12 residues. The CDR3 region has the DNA TGTGCCTGGAGTGTAACGCACACTGAAGCTTTCTTT. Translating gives CAWSVTHTEAFF.

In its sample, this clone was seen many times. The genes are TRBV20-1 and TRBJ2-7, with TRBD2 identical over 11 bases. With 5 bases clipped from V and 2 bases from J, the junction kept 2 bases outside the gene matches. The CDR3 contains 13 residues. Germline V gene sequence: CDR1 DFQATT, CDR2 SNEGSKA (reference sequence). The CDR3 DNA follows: TGCAGTGCTGTAGCGGGGGGGACCTACGAGCAGTACTTC. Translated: CSAVAGGTYEQYF.

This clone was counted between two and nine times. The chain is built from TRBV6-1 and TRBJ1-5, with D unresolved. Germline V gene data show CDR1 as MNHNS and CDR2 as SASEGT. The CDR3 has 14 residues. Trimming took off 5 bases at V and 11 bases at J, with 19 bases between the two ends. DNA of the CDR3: TGTGCCAGCAGTCTCCGACATGTGTCGTCGGCCCAGCATTTT. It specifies CASSLRHVSSAQHF.

CDR3 region: CASNDGTGEAYNEQFF. The CDR3 DNA follows: TGCGCCAGCAACGACGGGACGGGAGAAGCCTACAATGAGCAGTTCTTC. This rearrangement joins TRBV5-1 to TRBJ2-1, with a possible D match to TRBD2 (6 bases). The CDR3 loop spans 16 amino acids. Germline CDR1 is SGHRS and CDR2 is YFSETQ. Between the trimmed V and J ends, which lost 6 bases and 2 bases, there was a span of 18 bases.

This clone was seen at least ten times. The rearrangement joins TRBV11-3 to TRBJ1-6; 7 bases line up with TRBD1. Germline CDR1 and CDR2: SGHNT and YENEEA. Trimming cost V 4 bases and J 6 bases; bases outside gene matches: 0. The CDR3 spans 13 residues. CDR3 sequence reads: CASSSGGNSPLHF. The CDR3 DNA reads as TGTGCCAGCAGCTCAGGGGGTAATTCACCCCTCCACTTT.

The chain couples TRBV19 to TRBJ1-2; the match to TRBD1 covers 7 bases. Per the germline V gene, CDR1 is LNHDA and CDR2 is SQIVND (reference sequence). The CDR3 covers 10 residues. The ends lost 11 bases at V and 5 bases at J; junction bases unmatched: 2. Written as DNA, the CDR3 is TGTGCCCACAGGGGATATGGCTACACCTTC. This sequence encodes CAHRGYGYTF.

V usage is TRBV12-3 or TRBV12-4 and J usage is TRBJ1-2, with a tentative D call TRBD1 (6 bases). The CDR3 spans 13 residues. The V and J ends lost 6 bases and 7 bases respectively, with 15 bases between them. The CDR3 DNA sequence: TGTGCCAGCAGCCTAGATCGGGACACTGGCTACACCTTC. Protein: CASSLDRDTGYTF.

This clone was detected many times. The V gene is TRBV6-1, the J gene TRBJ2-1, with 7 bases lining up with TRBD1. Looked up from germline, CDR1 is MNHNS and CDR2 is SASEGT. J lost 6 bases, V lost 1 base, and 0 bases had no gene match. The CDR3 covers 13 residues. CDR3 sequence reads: CASSEGDSNEQFF. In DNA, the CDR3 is TGTGCCAGCAGTGAAGGGGACAGCAATGAGCAGTTCTTC.

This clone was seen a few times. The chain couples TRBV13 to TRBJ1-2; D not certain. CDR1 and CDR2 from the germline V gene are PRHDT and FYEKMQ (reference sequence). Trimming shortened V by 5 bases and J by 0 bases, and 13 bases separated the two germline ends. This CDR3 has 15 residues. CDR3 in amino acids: CASSPGGVTNYGYTF. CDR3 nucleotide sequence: TGTGCCAGCAGCCCCGGTGGCGTCACTAACTATGGCTACACCTTC.

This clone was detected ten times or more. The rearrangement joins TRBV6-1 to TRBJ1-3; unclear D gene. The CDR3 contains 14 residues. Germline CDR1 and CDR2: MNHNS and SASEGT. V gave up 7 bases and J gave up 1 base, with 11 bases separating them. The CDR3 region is CASTADGSGNTIYF. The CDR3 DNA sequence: TGTGCCAGCACCGCGGATGGATCTGGAAACACCATATATTTT.

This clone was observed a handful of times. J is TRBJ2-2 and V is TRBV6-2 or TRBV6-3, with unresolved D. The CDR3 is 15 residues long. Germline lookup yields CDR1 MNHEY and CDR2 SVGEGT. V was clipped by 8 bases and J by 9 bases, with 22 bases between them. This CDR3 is CASGDRVRIGWELFF. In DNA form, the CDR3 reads TGTGCCAGCGGAGACCGCGTTAGAATTGGCTGGGAGCTGTTTTTT.

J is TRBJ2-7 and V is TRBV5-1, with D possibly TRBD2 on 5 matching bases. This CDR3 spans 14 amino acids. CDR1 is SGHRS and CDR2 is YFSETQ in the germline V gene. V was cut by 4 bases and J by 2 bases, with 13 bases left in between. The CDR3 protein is CASSDRGPAYEQYF. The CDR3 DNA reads TGCGCCAGCAGCGATCGGGGTCCTGCCTACGAGCAGTACTTC.

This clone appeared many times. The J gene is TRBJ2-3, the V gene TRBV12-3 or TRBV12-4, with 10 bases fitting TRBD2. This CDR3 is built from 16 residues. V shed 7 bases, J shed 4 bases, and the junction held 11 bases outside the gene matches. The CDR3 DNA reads TGTGCCAGCAAAAGAACGAGCGGGGGGGCCGCAGATACGCAGTATTTT. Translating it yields CASKRTSGGAADTQYF.

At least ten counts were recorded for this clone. CDR3 nucleotides: TGCAGTGCTAGAGATACAGGGCTGTTCAATCAGCCCCAGCATTTT. Residues: CSARDTGLFNQPQHF. The chain has TRBV20-1 and TRBJ1-5; weak D call: TRBD1 (6 bases). CDR3 length equals 15 residues. CDR1 is DFQATT and CDR2 is SNEGSKA in the germline V gene (reference sequence). V was clipped by 0 bases and J by 3 bases, with 12 bases between them.

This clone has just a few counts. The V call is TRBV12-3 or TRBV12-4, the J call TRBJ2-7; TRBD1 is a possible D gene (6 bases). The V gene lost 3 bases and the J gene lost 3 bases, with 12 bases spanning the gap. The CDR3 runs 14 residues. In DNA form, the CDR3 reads TGTGCCAGCAGTTTTCGACAGGAATTCTACGAGCAGTACTTC. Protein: CASSFRQEFYEQYF.

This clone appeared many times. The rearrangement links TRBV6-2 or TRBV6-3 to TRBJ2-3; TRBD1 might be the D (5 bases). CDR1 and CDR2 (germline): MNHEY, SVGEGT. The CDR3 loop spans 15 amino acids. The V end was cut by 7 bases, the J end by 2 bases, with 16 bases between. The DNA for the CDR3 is TGTGCCAGCATTCCCCAGGGAATTAACACAGATACGCAGTATTTT. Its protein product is CASIPQGINTDTQYF.

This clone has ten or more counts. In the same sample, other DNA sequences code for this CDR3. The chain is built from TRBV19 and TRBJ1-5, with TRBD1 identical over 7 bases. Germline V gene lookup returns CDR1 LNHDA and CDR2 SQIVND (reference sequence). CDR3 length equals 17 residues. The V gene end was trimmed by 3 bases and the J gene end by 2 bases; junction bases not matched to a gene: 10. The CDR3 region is CASSIPYRGAGNQPQHF. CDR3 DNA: TGTGCCAGTAGTATTCCCTACAGGGGAGCGGGCAATCAGCCCCAGCATTTT.

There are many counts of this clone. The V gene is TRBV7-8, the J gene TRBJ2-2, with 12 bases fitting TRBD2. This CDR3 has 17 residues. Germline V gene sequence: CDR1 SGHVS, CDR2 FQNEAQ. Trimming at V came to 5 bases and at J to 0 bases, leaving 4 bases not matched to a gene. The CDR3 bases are TGTGCCAGCAGCCCAGGACTAGCGGGGACGAACACCGGGGAGCTGTTTTTT. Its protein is CASSPGLAGTNTGELFF.

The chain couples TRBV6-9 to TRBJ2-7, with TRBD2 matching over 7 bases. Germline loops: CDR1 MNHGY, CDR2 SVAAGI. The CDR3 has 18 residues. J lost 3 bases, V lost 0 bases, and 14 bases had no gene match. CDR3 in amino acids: CASSYSSVGLAVYYEQYF. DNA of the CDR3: TGTGCCAGCAGTTATTCGTCGGTGGGGCTAGCGGTTTACTACGAGCAGTACTTC.